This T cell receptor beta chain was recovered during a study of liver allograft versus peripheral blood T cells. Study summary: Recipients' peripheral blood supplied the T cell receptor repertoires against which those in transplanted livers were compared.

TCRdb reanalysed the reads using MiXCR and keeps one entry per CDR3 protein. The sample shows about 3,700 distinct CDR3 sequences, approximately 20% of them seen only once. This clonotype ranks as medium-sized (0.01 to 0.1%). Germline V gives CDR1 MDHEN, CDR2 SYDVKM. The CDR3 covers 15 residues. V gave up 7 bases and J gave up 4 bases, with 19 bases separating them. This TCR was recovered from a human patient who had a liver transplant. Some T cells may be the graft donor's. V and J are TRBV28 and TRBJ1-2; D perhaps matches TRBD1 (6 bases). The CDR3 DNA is TGTGCCAGCAATACCCCAGGGGAGGTGCGCTATGGCTACACCTTC. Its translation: CASNTPGEVRYGYTF.